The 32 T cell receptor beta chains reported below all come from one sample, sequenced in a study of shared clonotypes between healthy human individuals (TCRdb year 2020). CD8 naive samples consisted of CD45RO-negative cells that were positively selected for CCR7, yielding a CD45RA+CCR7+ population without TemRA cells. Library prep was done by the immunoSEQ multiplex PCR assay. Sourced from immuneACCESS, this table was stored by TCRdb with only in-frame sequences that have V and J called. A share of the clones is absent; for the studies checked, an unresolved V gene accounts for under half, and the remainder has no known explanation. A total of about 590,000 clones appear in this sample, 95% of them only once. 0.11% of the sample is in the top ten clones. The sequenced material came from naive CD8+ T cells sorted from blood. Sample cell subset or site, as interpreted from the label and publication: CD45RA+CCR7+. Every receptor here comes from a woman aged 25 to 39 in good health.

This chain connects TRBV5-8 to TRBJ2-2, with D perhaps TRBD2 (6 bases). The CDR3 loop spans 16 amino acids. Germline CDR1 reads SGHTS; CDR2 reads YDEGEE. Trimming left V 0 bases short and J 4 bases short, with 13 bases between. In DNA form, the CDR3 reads TGTGCCAGCAGCTTGGTGTCTAGCGCTCCCACCGGGGAGCTGTTTTTT. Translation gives CASSLVSSAPTGELFF. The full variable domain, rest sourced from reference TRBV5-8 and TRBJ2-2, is EAGVTQSPTHLIKTRGQQATLRCSPISGHTSVYWYQQALGLGLQFLLWYDEGEERNRGNFPPRFSGRQFPNYSSELNVNALELEDSALYLCASSLVSSAPTGELFFGEGSRLTVL.

CDR3 nucleotide sequence: TGCGCCAGCAGCCAGGAACGGGACTTCAGCTCCTACGAGCAGTACTTC. This translates into CASSQERDFSSYEQYF. The V call is TRBV4-1, the J call TRBJ2-7, with D possibly TRBD2 on 6 matching bases. Germline CDR1 MGHRA, CDR2 YSYEKL. Trimming removed 3 bases from V and 0 bases from J, with 15 bases in between. This CDR3 contains 16 residues.

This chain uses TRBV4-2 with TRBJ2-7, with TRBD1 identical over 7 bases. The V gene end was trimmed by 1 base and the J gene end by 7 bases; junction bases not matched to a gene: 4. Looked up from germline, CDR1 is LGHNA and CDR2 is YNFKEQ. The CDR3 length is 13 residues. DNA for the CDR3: TGTGCCAGCAGCCAAGGAAGGGGGCAGGAGCAGTACTTC. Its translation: CASSQGRGQEQYF.

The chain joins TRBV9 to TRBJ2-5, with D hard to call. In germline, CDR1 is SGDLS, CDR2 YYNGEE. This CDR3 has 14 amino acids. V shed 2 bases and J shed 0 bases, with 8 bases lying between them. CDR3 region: CASSVTANQETQYF. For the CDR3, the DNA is TGTGCCAGCAGCGTTACAGCGAACCAAGAGACCCAGTACTTC.

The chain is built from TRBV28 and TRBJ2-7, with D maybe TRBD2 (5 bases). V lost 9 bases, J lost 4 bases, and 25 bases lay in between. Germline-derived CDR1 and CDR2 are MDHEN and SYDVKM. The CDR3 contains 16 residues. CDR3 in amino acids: CASRRPVREGLYEQYF. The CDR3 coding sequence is TGTGCCAGTCGTCGCCCCGTTCGTGAGGGCCTTTACGAGCAGTACTTC. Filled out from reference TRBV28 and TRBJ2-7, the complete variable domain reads DVKVTQSSRYLVKRTGEKVFLECVQDMDHENMFWYRQDPGLGLRLIYFSYDVKMKEKGDIPEGYSVSREKKERFSLILESASTNQTSMYLCASRRPVREGLYEQYFGPGTRLTVT.

The CDR3 protein is CASSGRRFYNEQFF. The CDR3 DNA reads TGTGCCAGCAGTGGGCGGAGATTCTACAATGAGCAGTTCTTC. V and J are TRBV6-4 and TRBJ2-1; D unresolved. Germline CDR1 MRHNA, CDR2 SNTAGT. The CDR3 has 14 amino acids. Trimming removed 4 bases at V and 3 bases at J, with 10 bases between.

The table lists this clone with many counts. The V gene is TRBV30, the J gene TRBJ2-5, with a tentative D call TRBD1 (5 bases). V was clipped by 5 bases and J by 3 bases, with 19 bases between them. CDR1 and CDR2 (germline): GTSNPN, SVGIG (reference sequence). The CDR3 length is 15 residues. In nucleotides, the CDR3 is TGTGCCTGGGGAGTTATAAGGGGTAGGGAAGAGACCCAGTACTTC. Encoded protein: CAWGVIRGREETQYF.

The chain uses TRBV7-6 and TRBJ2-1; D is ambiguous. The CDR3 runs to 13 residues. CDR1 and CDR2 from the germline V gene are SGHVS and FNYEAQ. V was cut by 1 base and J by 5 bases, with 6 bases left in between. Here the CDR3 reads CASSLGIDNEQFF. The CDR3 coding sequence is TGTGCCAGCAGCTTAGGGATAGACAATGAGCAGTTCTTC.

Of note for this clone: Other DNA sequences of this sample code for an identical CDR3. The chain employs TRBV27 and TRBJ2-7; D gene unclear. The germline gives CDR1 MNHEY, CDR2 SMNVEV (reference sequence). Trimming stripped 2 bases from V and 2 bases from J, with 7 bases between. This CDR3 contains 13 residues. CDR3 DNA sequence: TGTGCCAGCAGTTTAGGGCTTACCTACGAGCAGTACTTC. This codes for CASSLGLTYEQYF.

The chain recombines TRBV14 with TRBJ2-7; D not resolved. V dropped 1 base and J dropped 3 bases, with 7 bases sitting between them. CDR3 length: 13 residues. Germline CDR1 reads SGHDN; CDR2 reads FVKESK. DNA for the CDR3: TGTGCCAGCAGCCAAGTCACAAGCTACGAGCAGTACTTC. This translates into CASSQVTSYEQYF.

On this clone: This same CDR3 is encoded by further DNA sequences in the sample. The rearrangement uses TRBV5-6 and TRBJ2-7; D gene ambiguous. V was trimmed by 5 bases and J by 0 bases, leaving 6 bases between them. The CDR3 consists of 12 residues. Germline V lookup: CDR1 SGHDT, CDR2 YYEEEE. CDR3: CASSLASYEQYF. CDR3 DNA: TGTGCCAGCAGTTTAGCCTCCTACGAGCAGTACTTC.

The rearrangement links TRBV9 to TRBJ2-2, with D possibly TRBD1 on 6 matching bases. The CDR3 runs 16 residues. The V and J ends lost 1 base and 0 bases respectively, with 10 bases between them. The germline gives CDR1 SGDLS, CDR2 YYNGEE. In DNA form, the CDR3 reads TGTGCCAGCAGCGTAACGGGGACACCGAACACCGGGGAGCTGTTTTTT. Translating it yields CASSVTGTPNTGELFF.

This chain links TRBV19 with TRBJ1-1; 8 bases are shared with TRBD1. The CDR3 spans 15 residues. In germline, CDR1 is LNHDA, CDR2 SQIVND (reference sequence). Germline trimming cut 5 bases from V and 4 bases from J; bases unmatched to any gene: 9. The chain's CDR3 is CASSAVPTGATEAFF. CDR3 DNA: TGTGCCAGTAGTGCCGTCCCGACAGGGGCCACTGAAGCTTTCTTT.

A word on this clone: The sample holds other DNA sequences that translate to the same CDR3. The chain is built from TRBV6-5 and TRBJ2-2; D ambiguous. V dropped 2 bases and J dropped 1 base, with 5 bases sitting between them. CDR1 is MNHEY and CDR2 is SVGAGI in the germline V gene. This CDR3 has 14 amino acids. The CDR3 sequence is CASSYGGNTGELFF. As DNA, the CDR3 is TGTGCCAGCAGTTACGGTGGGAACACCGGGGAGCTGTTTTTT.

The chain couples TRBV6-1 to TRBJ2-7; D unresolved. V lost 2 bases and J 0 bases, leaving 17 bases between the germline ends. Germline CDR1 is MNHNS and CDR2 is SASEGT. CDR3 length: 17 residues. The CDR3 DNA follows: TGTGCCAGCAGTGAAAGTAGTGGTGGCAGAAACTCCTACGAGCAGTACTTC. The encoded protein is CASSESSGGRNSYEQYF.

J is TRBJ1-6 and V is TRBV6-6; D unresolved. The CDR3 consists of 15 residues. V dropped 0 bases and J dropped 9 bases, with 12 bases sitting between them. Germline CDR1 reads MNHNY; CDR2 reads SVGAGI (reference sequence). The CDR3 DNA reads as TGTGCCAGCAGTTACTCGGAGGGCTTCGGTTCACCCCTCCACTTT. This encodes CASSYSEGFGSPLHF.

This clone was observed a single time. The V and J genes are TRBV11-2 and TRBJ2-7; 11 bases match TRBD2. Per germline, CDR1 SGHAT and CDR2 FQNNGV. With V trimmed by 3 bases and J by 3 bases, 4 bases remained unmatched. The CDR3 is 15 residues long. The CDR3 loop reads CASSFPGLADYEQYF. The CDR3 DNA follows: TGTGCCAGCAGCTTTCCGGGACTAGCGGACTACGAGCAGTACTTC.

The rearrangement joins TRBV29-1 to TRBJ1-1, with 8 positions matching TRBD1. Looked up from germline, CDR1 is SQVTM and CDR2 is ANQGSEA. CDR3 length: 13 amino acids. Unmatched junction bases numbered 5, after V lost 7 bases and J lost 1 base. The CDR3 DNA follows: TGCAGCGACCTAGGACAGGGGAACACTGAAGCTTTCTTT. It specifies CSDLGQGNTEAFF. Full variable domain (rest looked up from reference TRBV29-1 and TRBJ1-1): SAVISQKPSRDICQRGTSLTIQCQVDSQVTMMFWYRQQPGQSLTLIATANQGSEATYESGFVIDKFPISRPNLTFSTLTVSNMSPEDSSIYLCSDLGQGNTEAFFGQGTRLTVV.

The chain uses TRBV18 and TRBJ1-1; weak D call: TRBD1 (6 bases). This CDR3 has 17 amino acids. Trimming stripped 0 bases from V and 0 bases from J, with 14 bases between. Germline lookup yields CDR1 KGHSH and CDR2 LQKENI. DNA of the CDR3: TGTGCCAGCTCACCACCGTGGGACATCTTCATGAACACTGAAGCTTTCTTT. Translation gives CASSPPWDIFMNTEAFF.

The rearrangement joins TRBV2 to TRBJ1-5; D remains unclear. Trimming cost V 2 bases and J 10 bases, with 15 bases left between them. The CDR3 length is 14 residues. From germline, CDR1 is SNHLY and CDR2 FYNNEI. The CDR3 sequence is CASSEKEHNRPQHF. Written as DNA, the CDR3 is TGTGCCAGCAGTGAAAAAGAACACAATCGTCCCCAGCATTTT.

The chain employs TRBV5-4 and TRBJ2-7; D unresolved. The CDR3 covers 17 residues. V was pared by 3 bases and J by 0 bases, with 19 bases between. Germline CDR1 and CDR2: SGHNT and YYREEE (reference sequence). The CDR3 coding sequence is TGTGCCAGCAGCTCCATTTCAGGTTCGCTACCCTCCTACGAGCAGTACTTC. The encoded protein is CASSSISGSLPSYEQYF.

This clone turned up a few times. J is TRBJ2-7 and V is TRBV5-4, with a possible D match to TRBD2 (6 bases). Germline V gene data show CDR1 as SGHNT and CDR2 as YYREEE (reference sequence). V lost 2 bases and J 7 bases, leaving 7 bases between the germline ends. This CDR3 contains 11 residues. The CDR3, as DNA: TGTGCCAGCAGCTTTCTAGCGGAGCAGTACTTC. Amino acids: CASSFLAEQYF.

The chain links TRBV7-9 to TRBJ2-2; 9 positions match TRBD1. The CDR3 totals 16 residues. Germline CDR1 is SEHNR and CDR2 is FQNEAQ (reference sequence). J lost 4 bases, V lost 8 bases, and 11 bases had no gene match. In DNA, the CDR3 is TGTGCCAGCGTACCGGGACAGGGTATTTTCACCGGGGAGCTGTTTTTT. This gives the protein CASVPGQGIFTGELFF. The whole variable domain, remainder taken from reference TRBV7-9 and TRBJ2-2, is DTGVSQNPRHKITKRGQNVTFRCDPISEHNRLYWYRQTLGQGPEFLTYFQNEAQLEKSRLLSDRFSAERPKGSFSTLEIQRTEQGDSAMYLCASVPGQGIFTGELFFGEGSRLTVL.

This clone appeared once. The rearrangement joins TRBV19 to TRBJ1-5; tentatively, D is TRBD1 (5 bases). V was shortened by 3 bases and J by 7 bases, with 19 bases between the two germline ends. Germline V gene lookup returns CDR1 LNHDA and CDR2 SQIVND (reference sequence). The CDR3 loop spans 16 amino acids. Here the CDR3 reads CASSIRDGAIEQPQHF. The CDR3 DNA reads TGTGCCAGTAGTATCCGGGACGGTGCTATTGAACAGCCCCAGCATTTT.

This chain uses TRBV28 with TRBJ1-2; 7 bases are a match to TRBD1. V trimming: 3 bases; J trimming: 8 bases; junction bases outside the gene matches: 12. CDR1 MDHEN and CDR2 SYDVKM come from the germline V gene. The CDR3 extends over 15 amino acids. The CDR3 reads CASSLAKQGLYGYTF. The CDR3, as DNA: TGTGCCAGCAGTTTGGCGAAACAGGGGTTGTACGGCTACACCTTC.

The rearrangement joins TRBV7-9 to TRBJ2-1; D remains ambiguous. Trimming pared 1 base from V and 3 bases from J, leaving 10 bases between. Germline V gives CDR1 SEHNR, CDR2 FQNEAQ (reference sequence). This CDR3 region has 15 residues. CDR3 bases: TGTGCCAGCAGCTTAGTAGGTAAAAACTACAATGAGCAGTTCTTC. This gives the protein CASSLVGKNYNEQFF.

CDR3 sequence: CASSLQGARSNEKLFF. As DNA, the CDR3 is TGCGCCAGCAGCTTACAGGGGGCTAGGTCTAATGAAAAACTGTTTTTT. The rearrangement links TRBV5-1 to TRBJ1-4, with 9 bases lining up with TRBD1. The germline gives CDR1 SGHRS, CDR2 YFSETQ. The CDR3 has 16 amino acids. The J segment lost 3 bases and the V segment lost 2 bases, leaving 5 bases of the junction unmatched.

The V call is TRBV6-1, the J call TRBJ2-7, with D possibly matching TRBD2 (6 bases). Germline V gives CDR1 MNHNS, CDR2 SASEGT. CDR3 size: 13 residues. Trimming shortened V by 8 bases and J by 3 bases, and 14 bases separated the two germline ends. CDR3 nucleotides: TGTGCCAGCTTGGGACTGCTTCTCTACGAGCAGTACTTC. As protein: CASLGLLLYEQYF.

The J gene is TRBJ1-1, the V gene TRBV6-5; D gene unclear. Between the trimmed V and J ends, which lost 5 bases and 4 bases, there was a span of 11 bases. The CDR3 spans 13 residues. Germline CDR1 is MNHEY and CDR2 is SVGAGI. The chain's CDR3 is CASSQERFTEAFF. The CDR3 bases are TGTGCCAGCAGTCAAGAGAGGTTCACTGAAGCTTTCTTT.

The CDR3 DNA reads as TGTGCCAGCAGCGCGACCGTGAACACTGAAGCTTTCTTT. It is translated as CASSATVNTEAFF. J is TRBJ1-1 and V is TRBV7-9; D is unresolved. Trimming took off 5 bases at V and 0 bases at J, with 7 bases between the two ends. Per germline, CDR1 SEHNR and CDR2 FQNEAQ (reference sequence). There are 13 residues in the CDR3.

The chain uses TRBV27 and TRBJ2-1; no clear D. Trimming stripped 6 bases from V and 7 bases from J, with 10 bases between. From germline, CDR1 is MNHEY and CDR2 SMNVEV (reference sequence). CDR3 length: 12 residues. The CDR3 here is CASRATLNEQFF. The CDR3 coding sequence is TGTGCCAGCAGAGCGACCTTGAATGAGCAGTTCTTC.

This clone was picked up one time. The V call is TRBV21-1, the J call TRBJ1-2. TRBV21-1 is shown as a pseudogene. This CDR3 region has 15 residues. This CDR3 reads CASSKGQPPGYGYTF. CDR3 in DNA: TGTGCCAGCAGCAAAGGGCAGCCACCTGGCTATGGCTACACCTTC.